This T cell receptor (delta chain) was sequenced in a study of γδ T cells in repeated Plasmodium falciparum infection. Overall study context: Malian gammadelta TCRs were studied during no-transmission periods and across acute malaria episodes.

Vgamma9/Vdelta2+ and Vdelta2-negative gammadelta T cells were flow-sorted from PBMC for bulk sequencing. TCRdb fed the multiplex PCR reads into CATT to redo clone calling. The data hold 90,000 or so delta-chain clones, with approximately 0.96% observed a single time. Germline V CDR1 and CDR2: TSWWSYY, QGS. This CDR3 has 19 amino acids. Of note for this clone: Its antigen is not known. TCRdb's protein for this DNA is that of a much larger clone and differs from the translation at residue 18, likely a read error; the protein shown is the DNA translation.

Overall study findings and caveats: Waves of new clonotype selection appeared after repeated controlled infections in Vdelta2-negative, largely Vdelta1+, gammadelta T cells.

J gene calling gave no result, while the V gene is TRDV1; the DNA was not compared with TRDD3, the D call given in the table. The TCR originated in a pool of human donors (malaria-infected and uninfected, not separated). What was sequenced was gamma-delta T cells from blood. In nucleotides, the CDR3 is TGTGCTCTTGGGATCGGGCCCGGGCCTTCCTCCAGTACTGGGGTCATACTCACCTTT. Translation: CALGIGPGPSSSTGVILTF.